This T cell receptor (beta chain) was retrieved from a study of blood T cell repertoires in COVID-19. The wider study: Acute and convalescent COVID-19 specimens originated in the United States, Italy and Spain. From T cells, B-cell-depleted T cells, or PBMCs came the material, which was cDNA or gDNA.

This CDR3 has 16 amino acids. The germline gives CDR1 KGHSH, CDR2 LQKENI. Trimming took 6 bases from V and 1 from J, leaving 17 bases between them. As originally analysed: From reference gene primer amplification, estimates of nucleated cell counts were derived. TCRdb's table, derived via immunoSEQ multiplex PCR, lists solely in-frame clones and lacks some. D and trimming come from the DNA, and the V and J calls and clone size come from that table. The sample includes about 260,000 clones, around nine tenths of them seen just once. The material sequenced was peripheral blood. The chain recombines TRBV18 with TRBJ2-3, with D maybe TRBD2 (5 bases). The receptor was isolated from a man aged 35-49 years who had recovered from COVID-19. CDR3 sequence: CASSTTSGSGTDTQYF. The DNA for the CDR3 is TGTGCCAGCTCGACCACTTCGGGTAGCGGCACAGATACGCAGTATTTT.